The T cell receptor beta chain under discussion was sequenced for a study of shared clonotypes between healthy human individuals. The table came from immunoSEQ multiplex PCR; TCRdb's copy has only in-frame clones and leaves some out. The table includes some 2,500,000 clones, less than 95% detected once. J lost 2 bases, V lost 5 bases, and 7 bases had no gene match. The CDR3 has 14 residues. Looked up from germline, CDR1 is SGHDT and CDR2 is YYEEEE. This chain links TRBV5-6 with TRBJ2-7; 7 bases match TRBD1. Material: naive CD4+ T cells from PBMCs. Subset denoted: CD45RA+ positively selected. The clonotype was recovered from a young man in good health. Some clones in this sample may be carry-over from other donors' samples. The CDR3 nucleotides read TGTGCCAGCAGGGCCTGGGACAGCACCTACGAGCAGTACTTC. Protein product: CASRAWDSTYEQYF.